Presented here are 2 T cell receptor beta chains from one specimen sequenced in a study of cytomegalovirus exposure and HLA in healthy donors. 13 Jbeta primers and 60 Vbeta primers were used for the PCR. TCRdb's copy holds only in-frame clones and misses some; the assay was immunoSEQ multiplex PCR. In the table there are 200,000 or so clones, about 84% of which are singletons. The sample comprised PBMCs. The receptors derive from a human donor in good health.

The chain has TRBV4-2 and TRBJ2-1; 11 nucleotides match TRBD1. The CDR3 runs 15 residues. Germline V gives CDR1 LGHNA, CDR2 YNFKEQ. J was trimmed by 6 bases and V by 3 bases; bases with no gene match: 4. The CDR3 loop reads CASSQPGQGANEQFF. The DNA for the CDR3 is TGTGCCAGCAGCCAGCCCGGACAGGGGGCCAATGAGCAGTTCTTC.

In DNA form, the CDR3 reads TGTGCCAGCAGCTTAGGGACAGGGAGGGATGAAAAACTGTTTTTT. This translates into CASSLGTGRDEKLFF. V and J are TRBV7-9 and TRBJ1-4, with 8 bases fitting TRBD1. The CDR3 is 15 amino acids. Germline V gives CDR1 SEHNR, CDR2 FQNEAQ (reference sequence). V was clipped by 1 base and J by 6 bases; unmatched bases: 4.